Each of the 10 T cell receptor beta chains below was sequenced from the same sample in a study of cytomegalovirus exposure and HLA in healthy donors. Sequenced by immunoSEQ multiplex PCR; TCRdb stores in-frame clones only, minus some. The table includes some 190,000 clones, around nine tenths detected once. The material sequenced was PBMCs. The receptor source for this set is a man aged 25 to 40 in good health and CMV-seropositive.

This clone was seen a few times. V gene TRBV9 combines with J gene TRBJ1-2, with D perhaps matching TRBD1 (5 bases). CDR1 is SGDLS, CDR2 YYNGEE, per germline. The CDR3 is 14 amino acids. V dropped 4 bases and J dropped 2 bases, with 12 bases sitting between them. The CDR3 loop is CASSTYGGNYGYTF. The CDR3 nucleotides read TGTGCCAGCAGCACCTACGGGGGGAACTATGGCTACACCTTC.

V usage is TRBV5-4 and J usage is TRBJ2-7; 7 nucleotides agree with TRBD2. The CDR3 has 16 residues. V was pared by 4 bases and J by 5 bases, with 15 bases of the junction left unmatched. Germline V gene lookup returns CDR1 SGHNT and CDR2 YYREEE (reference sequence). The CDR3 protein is CASSPQRRGKIDEQYF. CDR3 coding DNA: TGTGCCAGCAGCCCCCAGCGGCGGGGGAAAATCGACGAGCAGTACTTC.

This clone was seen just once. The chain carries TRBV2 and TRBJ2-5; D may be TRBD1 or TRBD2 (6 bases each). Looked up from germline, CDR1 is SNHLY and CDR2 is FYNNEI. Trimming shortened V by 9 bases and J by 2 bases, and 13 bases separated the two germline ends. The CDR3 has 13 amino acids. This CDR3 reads CAREGELQETQYF. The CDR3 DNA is TGTGCCAGGGAGGGGGAACTTCAAGAGACCCAGTACTTC.

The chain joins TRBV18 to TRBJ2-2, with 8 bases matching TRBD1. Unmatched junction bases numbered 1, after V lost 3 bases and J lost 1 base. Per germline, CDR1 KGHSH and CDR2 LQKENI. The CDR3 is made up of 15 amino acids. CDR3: CASSPGTGNTGELFF. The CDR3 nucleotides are TGTGCCAGCTCACCCGGGACAGGGAACACCGGGGAGCTGTTTTTT.

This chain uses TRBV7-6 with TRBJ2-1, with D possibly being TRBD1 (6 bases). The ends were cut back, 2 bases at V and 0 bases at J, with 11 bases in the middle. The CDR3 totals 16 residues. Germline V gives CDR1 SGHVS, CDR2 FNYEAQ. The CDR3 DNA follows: TGTGCCAGCAGCTTAACAGGGTCTAGCTCCTACAATGAGCAGTTCTTC. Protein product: CASSLTGSSSYNEQFF.

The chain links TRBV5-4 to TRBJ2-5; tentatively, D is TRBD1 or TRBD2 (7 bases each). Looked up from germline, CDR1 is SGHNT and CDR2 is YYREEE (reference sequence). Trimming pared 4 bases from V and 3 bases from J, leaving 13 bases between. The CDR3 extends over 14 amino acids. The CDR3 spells CASSPTGREETQYF. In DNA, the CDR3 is TGTGCCAGCAGCCCGACAGGGAGGGAAGAGACCCAGTACTTC.

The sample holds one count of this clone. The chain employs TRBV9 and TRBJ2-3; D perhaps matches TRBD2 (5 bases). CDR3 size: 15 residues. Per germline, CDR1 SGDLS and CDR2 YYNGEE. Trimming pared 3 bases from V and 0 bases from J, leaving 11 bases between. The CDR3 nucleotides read TGTGCCAGCAGCGCGGGGAGCCTTAGCACAGATACGCAGTATTTT. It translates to CASSAGSLSTDTQYF.

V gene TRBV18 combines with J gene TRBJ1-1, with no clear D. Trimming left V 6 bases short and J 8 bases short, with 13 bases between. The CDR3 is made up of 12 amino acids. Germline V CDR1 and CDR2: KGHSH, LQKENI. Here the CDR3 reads CASSSESTEAFF. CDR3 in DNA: TGTGCCAGCTCGTCCGAATCGACGGAAGCTTTCTTT.

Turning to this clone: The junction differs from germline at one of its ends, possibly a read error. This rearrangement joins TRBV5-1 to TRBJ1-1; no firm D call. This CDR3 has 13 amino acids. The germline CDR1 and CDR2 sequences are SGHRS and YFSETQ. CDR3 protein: CASSLVTAAGAFF. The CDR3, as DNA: TGCGCCAGCAGTTTGGTAACGGCCGCGGGAGCTTTCTTT.

CDR3 residues: CASSLEGSTDTQYF. The CDR3 DNA follows: TGCGCCAGCAGCTTGGAGGGAAGCACAGATACGCAGTATTTT. This chain joins TRBV5-1 and TRBJ2-3; D not certain. Germline lookup yields CDR1 SGHRS and CDR2 YFSETQ. V lost 0 bases and J lost 0, with 5 bases in between. This CDR3 has 14 amino acids.